This T cell receptor (beta chain) was recovered during a study of OX40 agonist ivuxolimab in advanced cancers. Whole-study context: Each patient was given ivuxolimab into a vein every 2 weeks, at 0.01 to 10 mg/kg. Three patients had partial responses: one hepatocellular carcinoma, two cutaneous melanoma.

Profiling relied on immunoSEQ multiplex PCR, and the TCRdb table lists in-frame clones only, not all of them. The sample holds tens of thousands of clones, roughly four fifths seen once. Any history of autoimmune disease or systemic immunosuppression disqualified patients. With respect to this clone: What it binds is not known.

Findings of the study overall: CD4+ and CD8+ blood T cells expanded clonally by week 6 at 0.1 to 3.0 mg/kg.

This receptor was obtained from an adult with an advanced solid tumor such as melanoma, head and neck, liver or kidney cancer. Sequencing was performed on CD4+ or CD8+ T cells sorted from blood, taken in a trial of the OX40 agonist ivuxolimab.

CDR3 amino acids: CASSAGQKSYEQYF. The CDR3 nucleotides read TGTGCCAGCAGCGCCGGCCAGAAATCCTACGAGCAGTACTTC. The V and J genes are TRBV7-6 and TRBJ2-7; D not resolved. Germline-derived CDR1 and CDR2 are SGHVS and FNYEAQ. The CDR3 is 14 amino acids. The germline V and J ends were trimmed by 5 bases and 1 base, with 12 bases remaining between them. The entire variable domain, with the rest obtained from reference TRBV7-6 and TRBJ2-7, is as follows: GAGVSQSPRYKVTKRGQDVALRCDPISGHVSLYWYRQALGQGPEFLTYFNYEAQQDKSGLPNDRFSAERPEGSISTLTIQRTEQRDSAMYRCASSAGQKSYEQYFGPGTRLTVT.